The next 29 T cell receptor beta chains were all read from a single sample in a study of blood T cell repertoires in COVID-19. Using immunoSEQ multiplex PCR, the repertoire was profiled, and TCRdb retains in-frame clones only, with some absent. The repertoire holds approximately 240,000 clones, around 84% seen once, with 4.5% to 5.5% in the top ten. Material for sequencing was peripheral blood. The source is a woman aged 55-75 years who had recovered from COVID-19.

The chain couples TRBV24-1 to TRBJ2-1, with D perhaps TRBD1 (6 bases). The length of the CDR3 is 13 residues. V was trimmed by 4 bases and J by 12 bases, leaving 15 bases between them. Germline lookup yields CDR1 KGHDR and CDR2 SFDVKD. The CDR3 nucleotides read TGTGCCACCAGTGACCCAAAGGACAGCCGGCAGTTCTTC. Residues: CATSDPKDSRQFF.

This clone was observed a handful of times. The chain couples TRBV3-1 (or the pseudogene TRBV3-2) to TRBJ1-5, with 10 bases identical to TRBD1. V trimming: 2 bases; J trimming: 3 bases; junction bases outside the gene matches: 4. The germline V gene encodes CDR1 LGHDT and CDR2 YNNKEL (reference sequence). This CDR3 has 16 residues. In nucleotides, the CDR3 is TGTGCCAGCAGCCAAACCGGGACAGGGGACAATCAGCCCCAGCATTTT. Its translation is CASSQTGTGDNQPQHF.

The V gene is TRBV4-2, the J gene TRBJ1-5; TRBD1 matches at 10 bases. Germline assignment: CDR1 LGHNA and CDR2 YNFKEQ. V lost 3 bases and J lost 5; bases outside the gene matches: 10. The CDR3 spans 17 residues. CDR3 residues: CASSQVTGTGEDQPQHF. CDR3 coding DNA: TGTGCCAGCAGCCAGGTGACCGGGACAGGGGAGGATCAGCCCCAGCATTTT.

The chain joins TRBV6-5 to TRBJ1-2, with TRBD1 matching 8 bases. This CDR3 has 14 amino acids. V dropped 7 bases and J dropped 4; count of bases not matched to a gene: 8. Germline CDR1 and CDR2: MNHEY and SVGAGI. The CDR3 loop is CASTLTGVGYGYTF. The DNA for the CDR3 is TGTGCCAGCACCCTGACAGGGGTGGGCTATGGCTACACCTTC.

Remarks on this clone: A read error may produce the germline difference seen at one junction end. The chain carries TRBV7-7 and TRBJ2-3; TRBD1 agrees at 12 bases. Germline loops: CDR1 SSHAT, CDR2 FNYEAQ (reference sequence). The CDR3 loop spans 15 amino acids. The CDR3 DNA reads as TGTGCTAGCAGCCCGGGGACAGGGGGCCCAGATACGCAGTATTTT. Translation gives CASSPGTGGPDTQYF.

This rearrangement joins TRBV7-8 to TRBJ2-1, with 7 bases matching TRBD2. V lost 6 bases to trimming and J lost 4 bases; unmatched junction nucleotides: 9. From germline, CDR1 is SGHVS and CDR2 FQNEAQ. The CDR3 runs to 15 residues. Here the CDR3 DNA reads TGTGCCAGCAGGGCCCAGCGGGGTGGTTACAATGAGCAGTTCTTC. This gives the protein CASRAQRGGYNEQFF.

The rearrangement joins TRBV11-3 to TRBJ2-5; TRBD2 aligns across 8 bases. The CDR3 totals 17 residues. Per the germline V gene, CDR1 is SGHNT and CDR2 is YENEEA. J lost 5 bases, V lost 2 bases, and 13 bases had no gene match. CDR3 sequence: CASSLRRSGGTGETQYF. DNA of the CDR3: TGTGCCAGCAGCTTAAGGCGGAGCGGGGGCACCGGGGAGACCCAGTACTTC.

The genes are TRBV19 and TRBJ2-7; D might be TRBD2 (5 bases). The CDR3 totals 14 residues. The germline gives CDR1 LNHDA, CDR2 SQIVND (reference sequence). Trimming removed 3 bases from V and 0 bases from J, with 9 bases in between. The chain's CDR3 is CASSMTGSSYEQYF. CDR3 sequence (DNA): TGTGCCAGTAGTATGACTGGGAGCTCCTACGAGCAGTACTTC.

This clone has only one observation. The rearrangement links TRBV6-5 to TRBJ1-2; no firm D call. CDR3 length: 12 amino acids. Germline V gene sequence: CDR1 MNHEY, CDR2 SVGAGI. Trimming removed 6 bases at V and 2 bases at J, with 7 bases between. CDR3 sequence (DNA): TGTGCCAGCAGAAGACTGAACTATGGCTACACCTTC. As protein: CASRRLNYGYTF.

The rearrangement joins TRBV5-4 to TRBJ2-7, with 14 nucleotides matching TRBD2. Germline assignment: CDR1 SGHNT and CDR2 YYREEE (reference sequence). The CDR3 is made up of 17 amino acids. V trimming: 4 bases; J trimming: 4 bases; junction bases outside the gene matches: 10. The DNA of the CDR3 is TGTGCCAGCAGCCTACAAGGCGGGACTAGCGGGGGATACGAGCAGTACTTC. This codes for CASSLQGGTSGGYEQYF.

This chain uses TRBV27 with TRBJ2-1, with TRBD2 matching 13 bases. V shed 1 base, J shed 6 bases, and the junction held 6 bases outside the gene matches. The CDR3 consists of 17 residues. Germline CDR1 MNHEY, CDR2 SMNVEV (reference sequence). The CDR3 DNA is TGTGCCAGCAGTTTATGGGGGACTAGCGGGGTGGGCAATGAGCAGTTCTTC. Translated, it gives CASSLWGTSGVGNEQFF.

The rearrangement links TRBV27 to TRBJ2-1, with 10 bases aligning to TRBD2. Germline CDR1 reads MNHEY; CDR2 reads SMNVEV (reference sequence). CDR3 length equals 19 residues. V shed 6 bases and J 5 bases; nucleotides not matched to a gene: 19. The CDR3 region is CASSSASGGGFFFHNEQFF. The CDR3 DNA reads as TGTGCCAGCAGCTCGGCGAGCGGGGGGGGTTTTTTCTTCCACAATGAGCAGTTCTTC.

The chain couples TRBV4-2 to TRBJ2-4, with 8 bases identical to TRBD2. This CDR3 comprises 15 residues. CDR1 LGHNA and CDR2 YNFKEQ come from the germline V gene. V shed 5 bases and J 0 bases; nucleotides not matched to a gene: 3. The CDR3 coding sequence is TGTGCCAGCAGCTCCCGGGGGGGAGCCAAAAACATTCAGTACTTC. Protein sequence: CASSSRGGAKNIQYF.

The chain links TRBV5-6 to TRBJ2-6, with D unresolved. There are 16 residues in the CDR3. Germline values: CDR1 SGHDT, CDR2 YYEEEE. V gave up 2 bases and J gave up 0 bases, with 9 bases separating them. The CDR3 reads CASSFLLSSGANVLTF. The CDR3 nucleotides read TGTGCCAGCAGCTTTCTACTGAGCTCTGGGGCCAACGTCCTGACTTTC.

The DNA for the CDR3 is TGTGCCAGCAGCCACTCCGGGCAGGGAGGAAACACCATATATTTT. This translates into CASSHSGQGGNTIYF. The chain carries TRBV3-1 (or the pseudogene TRBV3-2) and TRBJ1-3; the D gene is possibly TRBD1 (5 bases). V gave up 3 bases and J gave up 4 bases, with 13 bases separating them. In germline, CDR1 is LGHDT, CDR2 YNNKEL (reference sequence). The CDR3 spans 15 residues.

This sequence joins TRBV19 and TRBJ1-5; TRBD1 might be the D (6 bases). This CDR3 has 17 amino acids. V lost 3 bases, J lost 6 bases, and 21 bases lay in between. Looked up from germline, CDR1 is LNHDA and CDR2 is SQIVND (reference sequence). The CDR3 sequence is CASSMGFGNRVSQPQHF. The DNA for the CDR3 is TGTGCCAGTAGTATGGGGTTTGGGAACAGGGTCAGTCAGCCCCAGCATTTT.

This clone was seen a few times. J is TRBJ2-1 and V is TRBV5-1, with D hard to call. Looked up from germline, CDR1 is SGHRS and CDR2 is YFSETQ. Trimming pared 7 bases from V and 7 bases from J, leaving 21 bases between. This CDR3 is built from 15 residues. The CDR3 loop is CASCLGPPAGNEQFF. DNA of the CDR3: TGCGCCAGCTGCCTAGGCCCTCCGGCCGGGAATGAGCAGTTCTTC.

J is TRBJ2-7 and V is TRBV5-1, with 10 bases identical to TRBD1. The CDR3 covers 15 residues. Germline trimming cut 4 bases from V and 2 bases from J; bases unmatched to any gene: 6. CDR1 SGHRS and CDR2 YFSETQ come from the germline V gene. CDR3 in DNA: TGCGCCAGCAGCGAAGGGACAGGGGAAACCTACGAGCAGTACTTC. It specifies CASSEGTGETYEQYF.

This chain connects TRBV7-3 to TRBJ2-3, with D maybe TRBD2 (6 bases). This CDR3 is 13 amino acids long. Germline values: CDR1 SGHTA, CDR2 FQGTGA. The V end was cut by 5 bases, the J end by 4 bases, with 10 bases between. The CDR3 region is CASSTSLADTQYF. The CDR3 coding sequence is TGTGCCAGCAGCACTAGCCTCGCAGATACGCAGTATTTT.

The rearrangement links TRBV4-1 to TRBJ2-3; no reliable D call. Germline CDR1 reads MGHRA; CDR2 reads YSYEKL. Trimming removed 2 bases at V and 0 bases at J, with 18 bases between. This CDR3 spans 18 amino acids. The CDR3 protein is CASSQLILPSTSTDTQYF. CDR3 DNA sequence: TGCGCCAGCAGCCAACTCATTTTACCCTCTACTAGCACAGATACGCAGTATTTT.

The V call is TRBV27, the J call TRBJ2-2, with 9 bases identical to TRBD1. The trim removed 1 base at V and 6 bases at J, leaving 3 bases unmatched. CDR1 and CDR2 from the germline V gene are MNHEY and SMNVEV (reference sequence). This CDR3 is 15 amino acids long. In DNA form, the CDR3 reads TGTGCCAGCAGTTTATTAGACAGGGGGTCCGGGGAGCTGTTTTTT. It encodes CASSLLDRGSGELFF.

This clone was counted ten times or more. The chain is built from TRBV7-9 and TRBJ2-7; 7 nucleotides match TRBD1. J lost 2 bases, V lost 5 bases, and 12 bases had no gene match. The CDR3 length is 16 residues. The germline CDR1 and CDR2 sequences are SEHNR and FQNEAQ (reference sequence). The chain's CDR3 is CASSVRQGPLTYEQYF. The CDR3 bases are TGTGCCAGCAGCGTCCGACAGGGTCCCCTTACCTACGAGCAGTACTTC.

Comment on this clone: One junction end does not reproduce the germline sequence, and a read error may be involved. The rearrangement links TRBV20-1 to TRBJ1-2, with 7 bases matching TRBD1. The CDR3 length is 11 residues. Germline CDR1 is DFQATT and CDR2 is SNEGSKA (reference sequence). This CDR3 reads CSAIPFGTVSF. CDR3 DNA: TGCAGTGCTATTCCCTTCGGGACAGTCAGCTTC.

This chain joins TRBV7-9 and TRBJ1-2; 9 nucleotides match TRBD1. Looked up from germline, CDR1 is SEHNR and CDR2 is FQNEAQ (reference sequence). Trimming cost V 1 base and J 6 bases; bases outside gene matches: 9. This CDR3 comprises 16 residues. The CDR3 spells CASSLGRTGGRHGYTF. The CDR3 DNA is TGTGCCAGCAGCTTAGGAAGAACAGGGGGCAGGCATGGCTACACCTTC.

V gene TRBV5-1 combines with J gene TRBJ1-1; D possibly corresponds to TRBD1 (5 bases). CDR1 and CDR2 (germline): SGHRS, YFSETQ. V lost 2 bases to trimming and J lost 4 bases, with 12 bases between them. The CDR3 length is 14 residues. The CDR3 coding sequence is TGCGCCAGCAGCTTTGGGGGGTGGGTCACTGAAGCTTTCTTT. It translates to CASSFGGWVTEAFF.

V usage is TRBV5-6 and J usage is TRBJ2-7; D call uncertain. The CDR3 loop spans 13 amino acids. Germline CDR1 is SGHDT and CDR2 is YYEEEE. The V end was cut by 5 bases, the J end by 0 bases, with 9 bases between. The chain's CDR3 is CASSSQDSYEQYF. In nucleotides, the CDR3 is TGTGCCAGCAGTTCCCAGGACTCCTACGAGCAGTACTTC.

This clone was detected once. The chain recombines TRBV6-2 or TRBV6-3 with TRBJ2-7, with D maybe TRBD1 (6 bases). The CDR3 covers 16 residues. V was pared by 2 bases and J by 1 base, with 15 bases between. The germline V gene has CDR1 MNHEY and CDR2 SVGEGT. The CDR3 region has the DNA TGTGCCAGCAGTTACGACAGGACCAACTCATCCTACGAGCAGTACTTC. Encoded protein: CASSYDRTNSSYEQYF.

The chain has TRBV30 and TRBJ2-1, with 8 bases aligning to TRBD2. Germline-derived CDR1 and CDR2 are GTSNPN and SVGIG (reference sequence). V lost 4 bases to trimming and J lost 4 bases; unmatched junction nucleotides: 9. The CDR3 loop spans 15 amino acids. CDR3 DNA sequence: TGTGCCTGGAACTCGGGGGGGCCGAAGTACAATGAGCAGTTCTTC. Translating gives CAWNSGGPKYNEQFF.

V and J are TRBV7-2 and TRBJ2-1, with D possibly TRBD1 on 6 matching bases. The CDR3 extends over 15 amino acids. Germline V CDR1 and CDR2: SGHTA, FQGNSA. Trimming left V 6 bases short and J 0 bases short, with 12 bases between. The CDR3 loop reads CASSGGPSSYNEQFF. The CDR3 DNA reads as TGTGCCAGCAGTGGGGGCCCGAGCTCCTACAATGAGCAGTTCTTC.